This TCR beta chain was identified in a study of T cell repertoires in cytomegalovirus infection. Trimming took off 0 bases at V and 4 bases at J, with 10 bases between the two ends. CDR3 size: 15 residues. Germline lookup yields CDR1 SGHNT and CDR2 YENEEA. TCRdb independently ran MiXCR on the reads; one entry per CDR3 protein. This sample has 200,000 to 300,000 distinct CDR3 sequences; over 9% occur once, and the top ten carry 1.5% to 2%. Sequencing was done on a sample of PBMCs. The rearrangement links TRBV11-3 to TRBJ2-1; D uncertain. The receptor was derived from a human donor in good health (CMV status not recorded). Some clones in this sample may be carry-over from other donors' samples. In DNA, the CDR3 is TGTGCCAGCAGCTTAGAAAGTAACGGGTACAATGAGCAGTTCTTC. Translating gives CASSLESNGYNEQFF.